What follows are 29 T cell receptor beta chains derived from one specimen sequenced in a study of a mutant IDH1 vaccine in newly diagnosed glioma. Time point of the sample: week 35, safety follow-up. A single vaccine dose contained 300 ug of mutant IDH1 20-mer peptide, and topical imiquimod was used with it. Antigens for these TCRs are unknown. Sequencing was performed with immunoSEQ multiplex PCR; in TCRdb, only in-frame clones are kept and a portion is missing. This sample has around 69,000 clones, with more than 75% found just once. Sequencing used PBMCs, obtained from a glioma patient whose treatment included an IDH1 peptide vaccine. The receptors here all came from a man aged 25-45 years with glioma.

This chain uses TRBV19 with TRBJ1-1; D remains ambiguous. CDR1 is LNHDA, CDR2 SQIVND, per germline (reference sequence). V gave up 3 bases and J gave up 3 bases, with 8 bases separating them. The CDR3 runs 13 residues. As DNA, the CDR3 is TGTGCCAGTAGTATCACGGCTTACACTGAAGCTTTCTTT. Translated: CASSITAYTEAFF.

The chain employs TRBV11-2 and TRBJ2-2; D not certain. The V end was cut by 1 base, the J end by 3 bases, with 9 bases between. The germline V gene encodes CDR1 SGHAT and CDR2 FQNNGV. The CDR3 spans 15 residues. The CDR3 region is CASSLAVFDTGELFF. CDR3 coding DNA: TGTGCCAGCAGCTTAGCGGTATTCGACACCGGGGAGCTGTTTTTT.

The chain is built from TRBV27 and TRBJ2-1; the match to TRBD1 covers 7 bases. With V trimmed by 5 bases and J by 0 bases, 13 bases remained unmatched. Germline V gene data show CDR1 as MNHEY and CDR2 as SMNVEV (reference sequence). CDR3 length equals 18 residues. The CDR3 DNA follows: TGTGCCAGCAGTAAGGTGAGGGGACAGACGAGCTCCTACAATGAGCAGTTCTTC. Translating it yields CASSKVRGQTSSYNEQFF.

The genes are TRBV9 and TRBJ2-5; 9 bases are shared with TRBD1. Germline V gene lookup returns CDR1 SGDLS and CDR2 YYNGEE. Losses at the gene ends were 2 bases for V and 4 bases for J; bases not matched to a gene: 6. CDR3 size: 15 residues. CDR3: CASSVGQGWRETQYF. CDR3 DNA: TGTGCCAGCAGCGTCGGACAGGGGTGGAGAGAGACCCAGTACTTC.

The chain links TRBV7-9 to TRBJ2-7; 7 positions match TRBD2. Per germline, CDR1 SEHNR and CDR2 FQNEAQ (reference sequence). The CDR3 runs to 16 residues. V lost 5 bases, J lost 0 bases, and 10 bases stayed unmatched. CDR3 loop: CASSPSSGVSSYEQYF. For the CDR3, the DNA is TGTGCCAGCAGCCCATCCAGCGGGGTGAGCTCCTACGAGCAGTACTTC. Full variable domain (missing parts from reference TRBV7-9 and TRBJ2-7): DTGVSQNPRHKITKRGQNVTFRCDPISEHNRLYWYRQTLGQGPEFLTYFQNEAQLEKSRLLSDRFSAERPKGSFSTLEIQRTEQGDSAMYLCASSPSSGVSSYEQYFGPGTRLTVT.

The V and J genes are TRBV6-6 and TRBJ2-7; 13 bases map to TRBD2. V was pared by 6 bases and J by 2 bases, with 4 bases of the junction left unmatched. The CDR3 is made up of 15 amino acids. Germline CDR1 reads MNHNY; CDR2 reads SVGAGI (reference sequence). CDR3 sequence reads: CASRLAGGNAYEQYF. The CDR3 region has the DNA TGTGCCAGCAGACTAGCGGGAGGGAACGCCTACGAGCAGTACTTC.

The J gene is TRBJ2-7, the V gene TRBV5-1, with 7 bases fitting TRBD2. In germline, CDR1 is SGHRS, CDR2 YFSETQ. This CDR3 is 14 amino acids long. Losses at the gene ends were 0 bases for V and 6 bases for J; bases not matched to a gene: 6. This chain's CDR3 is CASSLGTRAVEQYF. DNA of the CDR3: TGCGCCAGCAGCTTGGGGACTAGGGCTGTCGAGCAGTACTTC.

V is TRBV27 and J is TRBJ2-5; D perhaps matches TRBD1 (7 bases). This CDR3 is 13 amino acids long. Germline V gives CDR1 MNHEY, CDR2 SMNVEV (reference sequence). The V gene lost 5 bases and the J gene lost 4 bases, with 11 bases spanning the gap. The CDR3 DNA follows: TGTGCCAGCAGTCGACAGGGAGGAGAGACCCAGTACTTC. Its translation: CASSRQGGETQYF.

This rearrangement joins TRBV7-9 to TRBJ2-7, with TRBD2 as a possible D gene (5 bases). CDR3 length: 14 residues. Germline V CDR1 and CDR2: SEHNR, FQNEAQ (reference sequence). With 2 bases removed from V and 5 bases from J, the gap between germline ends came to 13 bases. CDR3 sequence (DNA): TGTGCCAGCAGCTTAACGGCCCCGGAGGACGAGCAGTACTTC. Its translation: CASSLTAPEDEQYF.

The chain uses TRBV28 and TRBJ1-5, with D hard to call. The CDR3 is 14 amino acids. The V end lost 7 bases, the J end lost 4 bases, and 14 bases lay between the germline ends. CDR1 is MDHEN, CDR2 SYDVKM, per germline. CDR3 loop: CASTLAQINQPQHF. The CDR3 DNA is TGTGCCAGCACCCTCGCCCAGATTAATCAGCCCCAGCATTTT.

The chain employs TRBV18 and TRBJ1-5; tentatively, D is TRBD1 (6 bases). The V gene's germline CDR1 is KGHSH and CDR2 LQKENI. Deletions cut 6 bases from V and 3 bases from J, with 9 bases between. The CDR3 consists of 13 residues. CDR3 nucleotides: TGTGCCAGCTCCGGACAGTACAATCAGCCCCAGCATTTT. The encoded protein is CASSGQYNQPQHF.

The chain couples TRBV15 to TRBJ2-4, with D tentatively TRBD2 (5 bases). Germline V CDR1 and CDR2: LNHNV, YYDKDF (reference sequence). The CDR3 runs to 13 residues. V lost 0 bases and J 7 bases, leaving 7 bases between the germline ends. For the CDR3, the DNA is TGTGCCACCAGCAGAGAGATAGCGAACATTCAGTACTTC. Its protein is CATSREIANIQYF.

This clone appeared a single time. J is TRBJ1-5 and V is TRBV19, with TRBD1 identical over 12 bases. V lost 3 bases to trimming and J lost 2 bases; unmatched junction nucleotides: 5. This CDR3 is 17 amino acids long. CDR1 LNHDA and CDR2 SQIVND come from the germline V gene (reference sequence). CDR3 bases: TGTGCCAGTAGTATGGGGACAGGGGGCGTCGGCAATCAGCCCCAGCATTTT. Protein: CASSMGTGGVGNQPQHF.

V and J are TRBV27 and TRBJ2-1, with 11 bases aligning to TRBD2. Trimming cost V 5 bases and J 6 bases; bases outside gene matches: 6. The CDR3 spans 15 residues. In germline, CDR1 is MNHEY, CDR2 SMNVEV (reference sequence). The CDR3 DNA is TGTGCCAGCAGTCCCCTAGCGGGAGGAATCAATGAGCAGTTCTTC. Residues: CASSPLAGGINEQFF.

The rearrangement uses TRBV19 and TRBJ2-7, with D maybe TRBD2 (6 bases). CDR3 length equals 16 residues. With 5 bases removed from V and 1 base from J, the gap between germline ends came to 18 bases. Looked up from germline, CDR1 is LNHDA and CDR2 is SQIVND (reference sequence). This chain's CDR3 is CASSPQRLASSYEQYF. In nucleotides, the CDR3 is TGTGCCAGTAGTCCACAAAGGCTAGCGTCATCCTACGAGCAGTACTTC.

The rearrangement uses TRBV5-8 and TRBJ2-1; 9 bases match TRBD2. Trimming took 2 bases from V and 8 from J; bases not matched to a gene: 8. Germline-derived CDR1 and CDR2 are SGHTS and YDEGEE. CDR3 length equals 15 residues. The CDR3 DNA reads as TGTGCCAGCAGCTTACCTAGCGGGGATACATATGAGCAGTTCTTC. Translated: CASSLPSGDTYEQFF.

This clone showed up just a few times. This chain's CDR3 is CASSLGLIYEQYF. The CDR3 bases are TGTGCCAGCAGCTTAGGGCTGATCTACGAGCAGTACTTC. The chain has TRBV7-6 and TRBJ2-7; D not resolved. Trimming removed 1 base at V and 3 bases at J, with 7 bases between. CDR1 and CDR2 from the germline V gene are SGHVS and FNYEAQ. CDR3 length: 13 amino acids.

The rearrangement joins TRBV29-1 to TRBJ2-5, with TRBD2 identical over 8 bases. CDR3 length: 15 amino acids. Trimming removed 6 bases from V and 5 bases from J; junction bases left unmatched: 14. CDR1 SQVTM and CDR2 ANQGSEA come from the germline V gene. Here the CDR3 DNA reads TGCAGCGTGCGGCTCCCGGGACTAGAACAGGAGACCCAGTACTTC. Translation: CSVRLPGLEQETQYF.

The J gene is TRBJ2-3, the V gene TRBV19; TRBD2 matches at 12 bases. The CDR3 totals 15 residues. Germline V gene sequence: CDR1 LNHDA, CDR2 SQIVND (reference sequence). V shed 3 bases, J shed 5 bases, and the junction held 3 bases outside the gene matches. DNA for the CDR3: TGTGCCAGTAGTATGATGGGACTAGCGGGAGATACGCAGTATTTT. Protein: CASSMMGLAGDTQYF.

This CDR3 is CASSPGTDYEQYF. CDR3 in DNA: TGTGCCAGCTCACCGGGCACTGACTACGAGCAGTACTTC. V is TRBV18 and J is TRBJ2-7, with D uncertain. Trimming shortened V by 3 bases and J by 3 bases, and 9 bases separated the two germline ends. CDR1 KGHSH and CDR2 LQKENI come from the germline V gene. The CDR3 loop spans 13 amino acids.

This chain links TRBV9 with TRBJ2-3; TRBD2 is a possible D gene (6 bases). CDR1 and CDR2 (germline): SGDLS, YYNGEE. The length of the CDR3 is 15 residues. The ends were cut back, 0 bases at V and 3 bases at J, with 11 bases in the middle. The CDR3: CASSVGLGTTDTQYF. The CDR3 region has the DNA TGTGCCAGCAGCGTAGGACTAGGGACGACAGATACGCAGTATTTT.

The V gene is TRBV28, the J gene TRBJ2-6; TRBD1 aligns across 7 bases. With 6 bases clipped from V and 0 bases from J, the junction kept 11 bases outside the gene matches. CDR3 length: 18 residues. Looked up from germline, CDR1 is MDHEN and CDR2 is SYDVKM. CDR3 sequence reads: CASSLTGALSSGANVLTF. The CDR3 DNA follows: TGTGCCAGCAGCCTAACAGGGGCTCTAAGCTCTGGGGCCAACGTCCTGACTTTC.

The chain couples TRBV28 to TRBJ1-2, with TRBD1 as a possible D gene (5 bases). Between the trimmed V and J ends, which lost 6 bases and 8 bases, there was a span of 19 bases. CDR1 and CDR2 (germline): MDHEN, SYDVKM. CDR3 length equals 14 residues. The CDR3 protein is CASSRRGGVGGYTF. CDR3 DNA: TGTGCCAGCAGCCGTCGGGGAGGGGTGGGCGGCTACACCTTC.

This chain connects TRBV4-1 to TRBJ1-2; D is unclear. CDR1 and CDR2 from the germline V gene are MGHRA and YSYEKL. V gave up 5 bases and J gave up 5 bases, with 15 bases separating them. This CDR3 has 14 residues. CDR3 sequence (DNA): TGCGCCAGCAGCTCAAGAGCGGCGGGGTATGGCTACACCTTC. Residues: CASSSRAAGYGYTF.

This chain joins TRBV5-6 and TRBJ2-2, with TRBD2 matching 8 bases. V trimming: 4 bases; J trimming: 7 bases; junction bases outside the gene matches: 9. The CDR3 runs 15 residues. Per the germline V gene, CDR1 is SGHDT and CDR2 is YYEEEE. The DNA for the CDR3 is TGTGCCAGCAGCGAGCGGGAGAAAAGCATCGGGGAGCTGTTTTTT. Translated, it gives CASSEREKSIGELFF.

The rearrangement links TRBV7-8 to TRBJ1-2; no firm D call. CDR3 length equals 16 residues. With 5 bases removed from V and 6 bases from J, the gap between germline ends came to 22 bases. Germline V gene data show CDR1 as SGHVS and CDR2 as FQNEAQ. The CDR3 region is CASSPRDPSNRHGYTF. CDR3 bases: TGTGCCAGCAGCCCTAGGGATCCCTCAAACCGACATGGCTACACCTTC.

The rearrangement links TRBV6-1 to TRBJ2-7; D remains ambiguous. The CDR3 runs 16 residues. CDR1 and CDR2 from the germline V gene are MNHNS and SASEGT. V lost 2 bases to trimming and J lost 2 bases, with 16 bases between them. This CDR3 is CASSEYSVLGPYEQYF. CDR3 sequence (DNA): TGTGCCAGCAGTGAATATTCTGTCTTAGGGCCCTACGAGCAGTACTTC.

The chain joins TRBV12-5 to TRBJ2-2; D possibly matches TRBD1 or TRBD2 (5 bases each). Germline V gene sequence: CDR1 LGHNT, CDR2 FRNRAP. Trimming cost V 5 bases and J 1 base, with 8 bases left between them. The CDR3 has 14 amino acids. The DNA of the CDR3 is TGTGCTAGTGGTACGGGACGGAACACCGGGGAGCTGTTTTTT. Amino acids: CASGTGRNTGELFF.

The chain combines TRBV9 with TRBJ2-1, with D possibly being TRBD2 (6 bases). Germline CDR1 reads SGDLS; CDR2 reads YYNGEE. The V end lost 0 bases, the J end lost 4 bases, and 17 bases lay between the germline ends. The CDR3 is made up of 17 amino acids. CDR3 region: CASSVGGIAVDYNEQFF. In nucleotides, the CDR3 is TGTGCCAGCAGCGTAGGAGGGATAGCGGTCGATTACAATGAGCAGTTCTTC.